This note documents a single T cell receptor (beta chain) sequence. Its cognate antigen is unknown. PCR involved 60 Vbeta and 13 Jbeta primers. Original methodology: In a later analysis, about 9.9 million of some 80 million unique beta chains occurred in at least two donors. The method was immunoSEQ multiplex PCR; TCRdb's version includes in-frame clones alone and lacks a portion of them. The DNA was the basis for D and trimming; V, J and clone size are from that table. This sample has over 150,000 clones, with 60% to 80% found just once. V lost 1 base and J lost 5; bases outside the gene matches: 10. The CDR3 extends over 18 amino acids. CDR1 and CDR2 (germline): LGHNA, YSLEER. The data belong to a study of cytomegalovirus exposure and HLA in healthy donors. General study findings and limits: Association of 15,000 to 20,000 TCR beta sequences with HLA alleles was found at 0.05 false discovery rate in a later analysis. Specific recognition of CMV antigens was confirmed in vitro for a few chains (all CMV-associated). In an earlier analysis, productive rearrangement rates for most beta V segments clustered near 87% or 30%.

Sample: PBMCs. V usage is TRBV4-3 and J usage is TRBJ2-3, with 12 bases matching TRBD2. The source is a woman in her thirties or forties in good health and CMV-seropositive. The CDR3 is CASSQGSWTSGKEDTQYF. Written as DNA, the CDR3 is TGCGCCAGCAGCCAAGGGTCATGGACTAGCGGGAAAGAAGATACGCAGTATTTT.